Here is one TCR delta chain with its context. Translating this DNA gives a protein that differs at residue 16 from the TCRdb one, which belongs to a much larger clone; a read error is likely, and the protein shown is this translation. The data are from a study of gamma-delta T cells after stem cell transplantation. Germline assignment: CDR1 TSWWSYY and CDR2 QGS. This CDR3 has 21 amino acids. Losses at the gene ends were 2 bases for V and 4 bases for J; bases not matched to a gene: 20. TCRdb re-processed the RT-PCR reads via CATT. The data contain under 550 delta-chain clones, around 2.9% of them singletons.

The receptor was isolated from a human donor. It is not recorded whose cells these are; they may come from a transplant donor. The V call is TRDV1, the J call TRDJ1; TRDD3 agrees at 12 bases. Material for sequencing was gamma-delta T cells. The CDR3 sequence is CALGEFLPSRYWGILGDKLIF. CDR3 nucleotide sequence: TGTGCTCTTGGGGAATTCCTCCCCAGTCGGTACTGGGGGATACTGGGCGATAAACTCATCTTT.